What follows is one TCR beta chain and its context. The specificity of this receptor is unknown. No base-level quality is on record; no much larger clone is a single base apart. The sample belongs to a study of blood T cell repertoires in COVID-19 (dated by TCRdb to about 2020). Context from the whole study: Samples covering the acute and convalescent phases of COVID-19 were provided by collaborators in the United States, Italy and Spain. The prospective study material was composed of cDNA or gDNA derived from T cells, B-cell-depleted T cells, or PBMCs. The dataset comprised deeply sampled blood TCRbeta repertoires from subjects exposed to, actively infected with, or recovered from COVID-19. A freely available public database, intended as a resource for researchers studying the immune response to SARS-CoV-2, is where the repertoires were released. The samples were drawn from two sources: the first 160 participants of the ongoing ImmuneRACE study, and about 1,300 subjects contributed by 6 global collaborators. Nearly every sample came with metadata listing a de-identified subject ID, COVID-19 status, age in years and sex. HLA class I and class II types, where available, came from metadata supplied by the sample provider rather than from assay-based typing. Study-wide findings and limitations: The amount of clinical and demographic metadata varied by source and participant and was provided uncurated.

The immunoSEQ Assay, a bias-controlled multiplex PCR, was used to amplify TCRbeta CDR3 regions from genomic DNA. On the authors' methods: Nucleated cell counts per sample were estimated from amplification of reference gene primers within the assay. To quantify the absolute abundance of each unique TCRbeta CDR3 rearrangement, sequence reads were collapsed and filtered. Productive Simpson clonality was computed per sample as the square root of Simpson's diversity index over productive rearrangements. In its TCRdb copy, this immuneACCESS table keeps in-frame sequences only and misses some clones. Where compared with another copy, unresolved V genes explain less than half of these, and the others have no known cause. From that table come the V and J calls and clone size; the DNA was used to work out D and trimming. This sample lists some 230,000 clones; 80% to 85% were detected once. Of the sample, 3% to 3.5% is held by the ten largest clones.

A second Seattle source provided samples from volunteer blood donors who had recovered from COVID-19. Whole blood was collected in K2EDTA tubes by collaborating institutions according to the institutions' own protocols. For TCRbeta analysis, collaborators shipped samples in one of three forms: frozen whole blood, isolated PBMCs, or DNA extracted from either of those sample types. Sequences were obtained from peripheral blood. The TCR comes from a woman under 40 who had recovered from COVID-19.

The CDR3 amino acid sequence is: CASSQNPGQGGQPQHF. In nucleotides, the sequence is TGCGCCAGCAGTCAAAACCCGGGACAGGGGGGACAGCCCCAGCATTTT. The V and J segments used are TRBV4-1 and TRBJ1-5; TRBD1 lines up with 11 middle nucleotides. The CDR3 runs 16 amino acids, cysteine and phenylalanine included. The sequence is cut down to CDR3 DNA, 48 bases in frame from base 1. V is pruned by 6 bases and J by 7 bases, leaving 11 bases of the junction without a gene match. The germline V gene provides CDR1 MGHRA and CDR2 YSYEKL.